Shown below are 3 T cell receptor beta chains from a single sample sequenced in a study of spatial heterogeneity in lung cancer. Time point in this sample: sample taken at primary tumor resection. TCRdb ran MiXCR on the 5' RACE reads and lists one entry per CDR3 protein. The sample lists more than 80,000 distinct CDR3 sequences, 10% to 15% occurring once. The sequences come from PBMCs, collected at surgery. These TCRs come from a male donor with early-stage non-small cell lung cancer.

This clonotype was seen at least ten times. The V call is TRBV7-6, the J call TRBJ2-7; possibly TRBD1 for D (5 bases). V lost 2 bases, J lost 7 bases, and 9 bases lay in between. Germline CDR1 reads SGHVS; CDR2 reads FNYEAQ. The CDR3 runs to 12 residues. The CDR3 DNA is TGTGCCAGCAGCTTACCAGGGTGGGAGCAGTACTTC. Translating gives CASSLPGWEQYF.

This clonotype was seen a few times. CDR3 in DNA: TGTGCCATCAGTGTATCCGGGCGCACAGATACGCAGTATTTT. This encodes CAISVSGRTDTQYF. This sequence joins TRBV10-3 and TRBJ2-3, with D unclear. The germline gives CDR1 ENHRY, CDR2 SYGVKD. This CDR3 is built from 14 residues. With 4 bases removed from V and 1 base from J, the gap between germline ends came to 9 bases.

The chain employs TRBV5-6 and TRBJ2-3; 8 bases are a match to TRBD2. Germline V gene sequence: CDR1 SGHDT, CDR2 YYEEEE. The CDR3 totals 16 residues. V lost 1 base and J lost 6; bases outside the gene matches: 10. CDR3 loop: CASSLLAGARGDTQYF. CDR3 coding DNA: TGTGCCAGCAGCTTGCTAGCGGGTGCTCGCGGGGATACGCAGTATTTT.